Following are 3 T cell receptor beta chains from one sample sequenced in a study of blood T cell repertoires in COVID-19. This table comes from immunoSEQ multiplex PCR, and its TCRdb copy is limited to in-frame clones, with some not included. The sample includes approximately 170,000 clones, roughly nine tenths of them seen just once. Input material: peripheral blood. These receptors all come from a woman in her 70s with acute or convalescent COVID-19.

The gene calls are TRBV25-1 and TRBJ2-2; 8 bases align to TRBD1. The CDR3 loop spans 12 amino acids. CDR1 is MGHDK and CDR2 is SYGVNS in the germline V gene. The J segment lost 9 bases and the V segment lost 4 bases, leaving 1 base of the junction unmatched. The CDR3 reads CASSGQGRELFF. The DNA for the CDR3 is TGTGCCAGCAGTGGACAGGGGAGGGAGCTGTTTTTT.

The chain has TRBV4-2 and TRBJ2-3; D might be TRBD2 (7 bases). The V gene's germline CDR1 is LGHNA and CDR2 YNFKEQ. CDR3 length: 16 residues. Trimming removed 1 base from V and 1 base from J, with 12 bases in between. CDR3 nucleotide sequence: TGTGCCAGCAGCCAAGGGGGGGGGCCCGGCACAGATACGCAGTATTTT. Its translation is CASSQGGGPGTDTQYF.

V is TRBV3-1 (or the pseudogene TRBV3-2) and J is TRBJ1-2, with 7 bases lining up with TRBD1. The germline V gene has CDR1 LGHDT and CDR2 YNNKEL (reference sequence). The CDR3 extends over 14 amino acids. Trimming took 4 bases from V and 7 from J; bases not matched to a gene: 9. The DNA for the CDR3 is TGTGCCAGCAGCCTAGACAGGGTGGCGTCTGGCTACACCTTC. Translated: CASSLDRVASGYTF.